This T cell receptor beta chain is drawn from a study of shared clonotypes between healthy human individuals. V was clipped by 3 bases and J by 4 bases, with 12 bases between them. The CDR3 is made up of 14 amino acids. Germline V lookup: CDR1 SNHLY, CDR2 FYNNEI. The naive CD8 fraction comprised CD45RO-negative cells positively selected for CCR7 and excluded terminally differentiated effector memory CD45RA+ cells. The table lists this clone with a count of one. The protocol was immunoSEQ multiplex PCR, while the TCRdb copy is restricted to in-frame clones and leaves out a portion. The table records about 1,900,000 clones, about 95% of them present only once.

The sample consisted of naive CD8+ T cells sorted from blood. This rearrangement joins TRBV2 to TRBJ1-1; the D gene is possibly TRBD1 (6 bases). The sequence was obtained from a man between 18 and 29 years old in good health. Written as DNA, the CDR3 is TGTGCCAGCAGTGATTGGAACAGGGCCACTGAAGCTTTCTTT. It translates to CASSDWNRATEAFF.